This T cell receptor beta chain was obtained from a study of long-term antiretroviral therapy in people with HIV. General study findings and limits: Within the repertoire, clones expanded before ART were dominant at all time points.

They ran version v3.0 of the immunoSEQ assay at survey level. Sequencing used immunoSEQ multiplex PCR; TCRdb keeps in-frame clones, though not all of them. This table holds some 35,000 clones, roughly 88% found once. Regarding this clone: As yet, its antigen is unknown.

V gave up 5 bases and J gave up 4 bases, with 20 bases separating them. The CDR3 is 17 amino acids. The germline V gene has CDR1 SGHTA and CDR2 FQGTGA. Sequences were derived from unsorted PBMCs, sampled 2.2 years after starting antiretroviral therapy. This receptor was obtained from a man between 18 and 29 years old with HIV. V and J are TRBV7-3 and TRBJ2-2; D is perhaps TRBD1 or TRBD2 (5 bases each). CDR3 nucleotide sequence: TGTGCCAGCAGCCGGAGGTTTGGGACCGAGGGCACCGGGGAGCTGTTTTTT. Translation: CASSRRFGTEGTGELFF. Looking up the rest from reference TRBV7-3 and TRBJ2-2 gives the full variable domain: GAGVSQTPSNKVTEKGKYVELRCDPISGHTALYWYRQSLGQGPEFLIYFQGTGAADDSGLPNDRFFAVRPEGSVSTLKIQRTERGDSAVYLCASSRRFGTEGTGELFFGEGSRLTVL.